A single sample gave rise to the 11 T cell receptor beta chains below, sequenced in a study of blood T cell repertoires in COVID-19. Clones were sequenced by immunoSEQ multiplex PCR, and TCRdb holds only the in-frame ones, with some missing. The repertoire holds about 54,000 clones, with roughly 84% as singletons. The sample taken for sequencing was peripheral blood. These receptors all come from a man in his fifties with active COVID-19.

Here the CDR3 reads CASSDPGQGALTNEKLFF. The CDR3 bases are TGTGCCAGCTCCGATCCGGGACAGGGAGCGCTGACTAATGAAAAACTGTTTTTT. The chain links TRBV5-5 to TRBJ1-4; TRBD1 matches 9 bases. V was clipped by 7 bases and J by 2 bases; unmatched bases: 15. The CDR3 consists of 18 residues. The V gene's germline CDR1 is SGHKS and CDR2 YYEKEE (reference sequence).

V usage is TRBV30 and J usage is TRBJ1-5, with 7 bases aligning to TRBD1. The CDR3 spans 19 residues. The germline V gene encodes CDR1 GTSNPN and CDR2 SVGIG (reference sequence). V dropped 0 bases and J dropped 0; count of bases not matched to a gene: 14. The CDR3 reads CAWSVKRNRGVYSNQPQHF. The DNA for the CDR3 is TGTGCCTGGAGTGTAAAACGGAACAGGGGAGTTTATAGCAATCAGCCCCAGCATTTT.

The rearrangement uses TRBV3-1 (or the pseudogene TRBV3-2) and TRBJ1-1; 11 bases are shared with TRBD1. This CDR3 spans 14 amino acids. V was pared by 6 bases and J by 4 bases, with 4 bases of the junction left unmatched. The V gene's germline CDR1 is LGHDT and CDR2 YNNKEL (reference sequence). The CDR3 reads CASRIGTGGTEAFF. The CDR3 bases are TGTGCCAGCAGGATAGGGACAGGGGGCACTGAAGCTTTCTTT.

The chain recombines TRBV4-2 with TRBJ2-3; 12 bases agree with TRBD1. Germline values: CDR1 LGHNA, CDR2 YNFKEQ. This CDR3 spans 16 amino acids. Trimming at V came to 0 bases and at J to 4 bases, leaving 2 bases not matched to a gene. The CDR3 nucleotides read TGTGCCAGCAGCCAAGATGGGACAGGGGGCGCAGATACGCAGTATTTT. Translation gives CASSQDGTGGADTQYF.

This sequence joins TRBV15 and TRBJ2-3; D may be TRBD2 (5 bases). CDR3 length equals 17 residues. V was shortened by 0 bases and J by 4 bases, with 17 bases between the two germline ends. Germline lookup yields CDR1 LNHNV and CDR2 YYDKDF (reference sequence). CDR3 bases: TGTGCCACCAGCAGAGACAACGGAGGTAAAAGATCAGATACGCAGTATTTT. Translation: CATSRDNGGKRSDTQYF. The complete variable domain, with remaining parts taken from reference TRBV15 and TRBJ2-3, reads DAMVIQNPRYQVTQFGKPVTLSCSQTLNHNVMYWYQQKSSQAPKLLFHYYDKDFNNEADTPDNFQSRRPNTSFCFLDIRSPGLGDTAMYLCATSRDNGGKRSDTQYFGPGTRLTVL.

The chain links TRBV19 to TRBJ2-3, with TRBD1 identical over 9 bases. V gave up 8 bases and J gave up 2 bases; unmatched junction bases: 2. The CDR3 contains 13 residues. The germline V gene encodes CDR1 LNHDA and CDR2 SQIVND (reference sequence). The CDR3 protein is CASGQGNTDTQYF. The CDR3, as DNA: TGTGCCAGTGGACAGGGGAACACAGATACGCAGTATTTT. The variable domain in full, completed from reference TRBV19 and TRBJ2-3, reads DGGITQSPKYLFRKEGQNVTLSCEQNLNHDAMYWYRQDPGQGLRLIYYSQIVNDFQKGDIAEGYSVSREKKESFPLTVTSAQKNPTAFYLCASGQGNTDTQYFGPGTRLTVL.

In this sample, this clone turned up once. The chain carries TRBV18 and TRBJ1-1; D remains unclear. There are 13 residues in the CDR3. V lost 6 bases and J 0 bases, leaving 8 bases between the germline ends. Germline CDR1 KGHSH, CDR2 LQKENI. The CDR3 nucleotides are TGTGCCAGCTCTCTCGCGTTGAACACTGAAGCTTTCTTT. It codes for CASSLALNTEAFF. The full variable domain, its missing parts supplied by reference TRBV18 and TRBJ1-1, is NAGVMQNPRHLVRRRGQEARLRCSPMKGHSHVYWYRQLPEEGLKFMVYLQKENIIDESGMPKERFSAEFPKEGPSILRIQQVVRGDSAAYFCASSLALNTEAFFGQGTRLTVV.

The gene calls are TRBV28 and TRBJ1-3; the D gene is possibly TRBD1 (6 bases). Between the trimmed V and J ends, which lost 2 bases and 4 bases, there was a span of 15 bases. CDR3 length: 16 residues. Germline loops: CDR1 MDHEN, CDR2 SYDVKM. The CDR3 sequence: CASSLSGQLSGNTIYF. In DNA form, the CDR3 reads TGTGCCAGCAGTTTAAGCGGACAGTTATCGGGAAACACCATATATTTT.

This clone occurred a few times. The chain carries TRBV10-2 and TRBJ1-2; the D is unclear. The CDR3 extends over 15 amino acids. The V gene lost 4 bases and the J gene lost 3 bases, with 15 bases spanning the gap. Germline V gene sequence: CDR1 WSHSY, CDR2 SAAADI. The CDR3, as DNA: TGCGCCAGCAGTGGCTCTGGGCCCGGGGACTATGGCTACACCTTC. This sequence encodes CASSGSGPGDYGYTF.

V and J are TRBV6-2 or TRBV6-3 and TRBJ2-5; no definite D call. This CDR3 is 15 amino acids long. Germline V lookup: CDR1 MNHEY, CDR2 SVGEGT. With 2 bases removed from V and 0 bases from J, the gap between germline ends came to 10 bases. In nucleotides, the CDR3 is TGTGCCAGCAGTTACGTAGGTGGGCACCAAGAGACCCAGTACTTC. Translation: CASSYVGGHQETQYF.

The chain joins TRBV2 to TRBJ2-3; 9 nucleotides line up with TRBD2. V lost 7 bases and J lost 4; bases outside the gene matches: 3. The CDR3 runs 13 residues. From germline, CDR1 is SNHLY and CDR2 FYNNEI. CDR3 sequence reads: CASNSGRSDTQYF. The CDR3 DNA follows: TGTGCCAGCAATAGCGGGAGATCAGATACGCAGTATTTT. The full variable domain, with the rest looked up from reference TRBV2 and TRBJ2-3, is EPEVTQTPSHQVTQMGQEVILRCVPISNHLYFYWYRQILGQKVEFLVSFYNNEISEKSEIFDDQFSVERPDGSNFTLKIRSTKLEDSAMYFCASNSGRSDTQYFGPGTRLTVL.